This section outlines one TCR beta chain sequence together with its context. The record originates from a study of CD8 T cells in Susac syndrome. This CDR3 has 18 residues. The V end lost 0 bases, the J end lost 0 bases, and 12 bases lay between the germline ends. Germline values: CDR1 LGHNA, CDR2 YNFKEQ. Random hexamers were used to reverse transcribe an amount of 0.5 to 1 ug RNA. Each CDR3 protein gets one entry after TCRdb re-called the immunoSEQ multiplex PCR reads with MiXCR. The data show a few hundred thousand distinct CDR3 sequences, 95% seen once. FACS enriched CD8+ TEMRA cells, while bulk CD8+ and CD4+ were negatively isolated.

The chain couples TRBV4-2 to TRBJ1-6; D gene uncertain. The source of this sequence is a human donor with multiple sclerosis. The sequencing sample was made of CD4+ T cells from PBMCs. As DNA, the CDR3 is TGTGCCAGCAGCCAAGATGGTGTGACACTCTCCTATAATTCACCCCTCCACTTT. This codes for CASSQDGVTLSYNSPLHF.